Following are 10 T cell receptor beta chains from one sample sequenced in a study of CD8 T cells in ankylosing spondylitis. Overall study results and limits: Characteristic, it appeared, of ankylosing spondylitis blood was a TCR beta motif of about eight highly homologous variants.

No antigen has been assigned to these receptors. A single record per CDR3 protein comes from TCRdb applying MiXCR to the 5' RACE reads. The sample shows more than 600,000 distinct CDR3 sequences, around 17% of them seen only once. The sample comprised blood, either unsorted or a sorted T cell fraction (not recorded which). These receptors were taken from a male donor with ankylosing spondylitis.

There are a few counts of this clonotype. CDR3 DNA sequence: TGCGCCAGCAGTCACACTTTAGCGGGGGGCCGCTCCTACGAGCAGTACTTC. Its protein product is CASSHTLAGGRSYEQYF. The chain joins TRBV4-1 to TRBJ2-7, with 10 bases identical to TRBD2. CDR1 and CDR2 (germline): MGHRA, YSYEKL. With V trimmed by 6 bases and J by 0 bases, 11 bases remained unmatched. This CDR3 is built from 17 residues.

Ten or more counts support this clonotype. The rearrangement joins TRBV12-3 or TRBV12-4 to TRBJ1-6; no clear D gene. This CDR3 has 13 amino acids. V lost 3 bases, J lost 7 bases, and 7 bases lay in between. The CDR3 sequence is CASSLRENSPLHF. The DNA of the CDR3 is TGTGCCAGCAGTTTGCGGGAAAATTCACCCCTCCACTTT.

This clonotype showed up just a few times. This chain uses TRBV10-3 with TRBJ2-5, with D perhaps given as TRBD1 or TRBD2 (5 bases each). CDR3 length: 13 residues. Germline V gene sequence: CDR1 ENHRY, CDR2 SYGVKD. V was trimmed by 0 bases and J by 4 bases, leaving 6 bases between them. CDR3 nucleotide sequence: TGTGCCATCAGTGAGTCGAGGGGAGAGACCCAGTACTTC. Translating it yields CAISESRGETQYF.

This clonotype appeared a few times. The chain joins TRBV6-4 to TRBJ2-2; 10 bases align to TRBD2. The germline gives CDR1 MRHNA, CDR2 SNTAGT. The CDR3 has 16 amino acids. V lost 2 bases, J lost 3 bases, and 3 bases stayed unmatched. For the CDR3, the DNA is TGTGCCAGCAGTGACACCAGCGGGGGGGACACCGGGGAGCTGTTTTTT. Its protein product is CASSDTSGGDTGELFF.

The chain employs TRBV6-2 or TRBV6-3 and TRBJ2-7; TRBD1 matches 7 bases. Germline V gene data show CDR1 as MNHEY and CDR2 as SVGEGT. V trimming: 6 bases; J trimming: 2 bases; junction bases outside the gene matches: 10. The length of the CDR3 is 15 residues. The CDR3 nucleotides are TGTGCCAGCAGGGCGGGCACAGGGGCAGCCTACGAGCAGTACTTC. The encoded protein is CASRAGTGAAYEQYF.

The table lists this clonotype with a few counts. The V and J genes are TRBV7-9 and TRBJ2-7, with a tentative D call TRBD2 (6 bases). The CDR3 covers 15 residues. V was clipped by 5 bases and J by 4 bases, with 18 bases between them. Germline V gene lookup returns CDR1 SEHNR and CDR2 FQNEAQ (reference sequence). CDR3 amino acids: CASSRDRAGGYEQYF. The CDR3 DNA reads as TGTGCCAGCAGCCGGGACCGGGCCGGAGGGTACGAGCAGTACTTC.

This clonotype was found a few times. CDR3 sequence (DNA): TGTGCCAGCATTCGGGACTACACAGATACGCAGTATTTT. Amino acid sequence: CASIRDYTDTQYF. The chain couples TRBV12-3 or TRBV12-4 to TRBJ2-3, with TRBD2 identical over 7 bases. The CDR3 contains 13 residues. The trim removed 7 bases at V and 2 bases at J, leaving 3 bases unmatched.

This clonotype appeared a few times. The chain couples TRBV7-9 to TRBJ1-5; 8 bases fit TRBD1. The CDR3 loop spans 15 amino acids. CDR1 and CDR2 from the germline V gene are SEHNR and FQNEAQ (reference sequence). The V gene end was trimmed by 5 bases and the J gene end by 3 bases; junction bases not matched to a gene: 6. This chain's CDR3 is CASSQQGALNQPQHF. CDR3 DNA: TGTGCCAGCAGCCAGCAGGGGGCCCTCAATCAGCCCCAGCATTTT.

This clonotype was seen a handful of times. The chain is built from TRBV14 and TRBJ2-1, with TRBD2 identical over 12 bases. The V segment lost 4 bases and the J segment 7 bases; nucleotides outside the gene matches: 11. The germline V gene encodes CDR1 SGHDN and CDR2 FVKESK. This CDR3 is built from 17 residues. DNA of the CDR3: TGTGCCAGCAGCCGAGCGTTGACTAGCGGGAGTGGGAATGAGCAGTTCTTC. Encoded protein: CASSRALTSGSGNEQFF. Filled out from reference TRBV14 and TRBJ2-1, the complete variable domain reads EAGVTQFPSHSVIEKGQTVTLRCDPISGHDNLYWYRRVMGKEIKFLLHFVKESKQDESGMPNNRFLAERTGGTYSTLKVQPAELEDSGVYFCASSRALTSGSGNEQFFGPGTRLTVL.

This chain joins TRBV5-1 and TRBJ2-7, with TRBD1 matching 9 bases. Per the germline V gene, CDR1 is SGHRS and CDR2 is YFSETQ. With 3 bases clipped from V and 6 bases from J, the junction kept 4 bases outside the gene matches. The CDR3 is 13 amino acids. The CDR3 reads CASSYTGGGEQYF. The CDR3 DNA reads as TGCGCCAGCAGCTACACAGGGGGCGGCGAGCAGTACTTC.